Reported below is one T cell receptor (beta chain). Its antigen is undetermined. The sample is drawn from a study of T cell responses to AZD1222 COVID-19 vaccine. Overall study: Second-dose intervals near 4 or 12 weeks were combined. Study-wide findings and caveats: Clonal diversity was possibly underestimated, and white British individuals and females predominated among donors. The study reported that nearly half of spike-specific TCRs target unmutated variant regions.

This table comes from immunoSEQ multiplex PCR, and its TCRdb copy is limited to in-frame clones, with some not included. The sample carries 150,000 to 200,000 clones, roughly nine tenths recorded once. There are 16 residues in the CDR3. CDR1 and CDR2 (germline): SGHNT, YYREEE (reference sequence). J lost 4 bases, V lost 0 bases, and 8 bases had no gene match. J is TRBJ2-7 and V is TRBV5-4; 9 bases line up with TRBD2. The sequence derives from an adult in good health. This sample comprised peripheral blood, obtained on day 0 of AZD1222 vaccination. CDR3: CASSLAGLAGRYEQYF. Here the CDR3 DNA reads TGTGCCAGCAGCTTGGCCGGGCTAGCGGGGAGGTACGAGCAGTACTTC.